The following is a T cell receptor (beta chain) sequence with its context. Its recognized antigen is unknown. Per-nucleotide qualities are absent, and no much larger clonotype sits a single base away. The data originate from a study of blood T cell repertoires in COVID-19 (dated by TCRdb to 2020 to 2021). General notes on the study: Collaborator samples came from the United States, Italy and Spain and covered acute and convalescent phases of COVID-19. The material from the prospective study consisted of cDNA or gDNA derived from T cells, B-cell-depleted T cells, or PBMCs. Deeply sampled blood TCRbeta repertoires from subjects exposed to, actively infected with, or recovered from COVID-19 were included in the dataset. The repertoires were released in a freely available public database intended as a resource for research on the immune response to SARS-CoV-2. Samples came from the ongoing ImmuneRACE study (first 160 participants) plus 1,254 subjects from 6 global collaborators. Sample metadata almost always included a de-identified subject ID, COVID-19 status, age in years and sex. Where available, HLA class I and class II types were taken from metadata supplied by the sample provider and were not determined by assay-based typing.

The collaborating institutions used their own protocols to collect whole blood in K2EDTA tubes. For TCRbeta analysis, collaborators shipped samples as frozen whole blood, isolated PBMCs, or DNA extracted from either of those sample types. Sequences SGHVS (CDR1) and FQNEAQ (CDR2) are obtained from the germline V gene. V and J are trimmed by 6 bases and 4 bases, and the gene matches miss 6 bases of the junction. Taken from cysteine to phenylalanine, the CDR3 has 15 residues. Just CDR3 DNA is preserved here, 45 bases in frame from base 1. TCRbeta CDR3 regions were amplified from genomic DNA by means of the immunoSEQ Assay, a bias-controlled multiplex PCR. The authors' pipeline ran thus. The number of nucleated cells in each sample was estimated by amplification of reference gene primers within the assay. Sequence reads were collapsed and filtered to measure the absolute abundance of every unique TCRbeta CDR3 rearrangement. Productive Simpson clonality was computed per sample as the square root of Simpson's diversity index over productive rearrangements. TCRdb re-hosts the immuneACCESS table, in-frame sequences only. Its copies lack some clones; in the studies checked, an unresolved V gene accounts for under half of them, and the cause for the rest is not known. D and trimming were read from the DNA, whereas the V and J calls and clone size are those reported in that table. The sample data list about 78,000 clones, and around nine tenths of these were observed just once. Less than 0.8% of the sample belongs to the ten largest clones.

Findings and caveats that apply to the study as a whole: The amount of clinical and demographic metadata varied by source and participant and was provided uncurated.

This sequence was found in a woman aged 80 or over with acute or convalescent COVID-19. The chain joins TRBV7-8 to TRBJ1-6; TRBD1 aligns with 7 central bases. The sample consisted of peripheral blood. The DNA sequence follows: TGTGCCAGCAGTCCACAGGGACAGTATAATTCACCCCTCCACTTT. Its translation is CASSPQGQYNSPLHF.